A single sample is the source of the 28 T cell receptor beta chains below, sequenced in a study of blood T cell repertoires in COVID-19. Method: immunoSEQ multiplex PCR; TCRdb's copy keeps in-frame clones and lacks some. This table has around 400,000 clones, more than 80% appearing once. The sequenced material came from peripheral blood. These receptor sequences come from a man aged 40-50 years with acute or convalescent COVID-19.

J is TRBJ1-5 and V is TRBV4-1; 11 nucleotides match TRBD1. The CDR3 spans 19 residues. J lost 0 bases, V lost 0 bases, and 7 bases had no gene match. Germline lookup yields CDR1 MGHRA and CDR2 YSYEKL. The CDR3 nucleotides are TGCGCCAGCAGCCAAGATTTTACAGGGACAGGGGGTAGCAATCAGCCCCAGCATTTT. It translates to CASSQDFTGTGGSNQPQHF.

The CDR3 loop is CASSPNRAGRSGNEKLFF. The DNA for the CDR3 is TGTGCCAGCTCACCAAATCGGGCAGGGAGGAGTGGAAATGAAAAACTGTTTTTT. The rearrangement joins TRBV18 to TRBJ1-4, with D possibly being TRBD1 (5 bases). This CDR3 contains 18 residues. The V and J ends lost 2 bases and 5 bases respectively, with 21 bases between them. CDR1 KGHSH and CDR2 LQKENI come from the germline V gene.

V usage is TRBV3-1 (or the pseudogene TRBV3-2) and J usage is TRBJ2-1; TRBD1 might be the D (5 bases). The V end was cut by 4 bases, the J end by 5 bases, with 12 bases between. The CDR3 spans 14 residues. Looked up from germline, CDR1 is LGHDT and CDR2 is YNNKEL (reference sequence). The CDR3 DNA reads TGTGCCAGCAGCCCCCCGACAGCCAACAATGAGCAGTTCTTC. Translation: CASSPPTANNEQFF.

Remarks on this clone: The sample contains more than one DNA sequence encoding this CDR3. The rearrangement links TRBV19 to TRBJ1-2, with 9 positions matching TRBD1. Germline V CDR1 and CDR2: LNHDA, SQIVND (reference sequence). The CDR3 has 13 amino acids. After removal of 4 bases from V and 3 bases from J, the junction contained 0 bases not matched to a gene. CDR3 coding DNA: TGTGCCAGTAGTAGACAGGGGGACTATGGCTACACCTTC. This translates into CASSRQGDYGYTF.

The chain has TRBV27 and TRBJ1-1; tentatively, D is TRBD1 (5 bases). CDR3 length: 14 residues. CDR1 is MNHEY, CDR2 SMNVEV, per germline (reference sequence). V was clipped by 3 bases and J by 3 bases, with 11 bases between them. The CDR3 loop reads CASSLGGGYTEAFF. Written as DNA, the CDR3 is TGTGCCAGCAGTTTGGGGGGAGGGTACACTGAAGCTTTCTTT.

The chain is built from TRBV7-8 and TRBJ2-5; TRBD2 agrees at 8 bases. The CDR3 runs to 16 residues. CDR1 and CDR2 from the germline V gene are SGHVS and FQNEAQ. With V trimmed by 5 bases and J by 1 base, 9 bases remained unmatched. In DNA form, the CDR3 reads TGTGCCAGCAGCCTGGCCGGGGGGGGATTCCAAGAGACCCAGTACTTC. Translated: CASSLAGGGFQETQYF.

The chain joins TRBV2 to TRBJ2-7; 10 bases line up with TRBD2. The CDR3 is 13 amino acids. V gave up 8 bases and J gave up 3 bases; unmatched junction bases: 4. Germline CDR1 and CDR2: SNHLY and FYNNEI. CDR3 coding DNA: TGTGCCAGCGGTAGCGGGGGGCTCTACGAGCAGTACTTC. Amino acid sequence: CASGSGGLYEQYF.

The chain employs TRBV7-9 and TRBJ2-3; D is possibly TRBD2 (6 bases). Trimming cost V 5 bases and J 0 bases, with 9 bases left between them. Germline assignment: CDR1 SEHNR and CDR2 FQNEAQ (reference sequence). The CDR3 runs 14 residues. Here the CDR3 reads CASSPLASTDTQYF. CDR3 in DNA: TGTGCCAGCAGCCCCCTAGCGAGCACAGATACGCAGTATTTT.

The chain combines TRBV6-5 with TRBJ2-7, with D tentatively TRBD2 (5 bases). Germline assignment: CDR1 MNHEY and CDR2 SVGAGI. V was cut by 7 bases and J by 2 bases, with 15 bases left in between. CDR3 size: 14 residues. CDR3 protein: CASTLPGKTYEQYF. Written as DNA, the CDR3 is TGTGCCAGCACCCTACCGGGAAAGACCTACGAGCAGTACTTC.

This rearrangement joins TRBV2 to TRBJ1-1, with 9 bases aligning to TRBD1. With 11 bases clipped from V and 1 base from J, the junction kept 5 bases outside the gene matches. The germline V gene has CDR1 SNHLY and CDR2 FYNNEI. CDR3 size: 13 residues. CDR3: CAGGQGRNTEAFF. As DNA, the CDR3 is TGTGCCGGCGGACAGGGGCGGAACACTGAAGCTTTCTTT. Looking up the rest from reference TRBV2 and TRBJ1-1 gives the full variable domain: EPEVTQTPSHQVTQMGQEVILRCVPISNHLYFYWYRQILGQKVEFLVSFYNNEISEKSEIFDDQFSVERPDGSNFTLKIRSTKLEDSAMYFCAGGQGRNTEAFFGQGTRLTVV.

This chain links TRBV7-6 with TRBJ2-1; 12 bases are shared with TRBD2. Germline assignment: CDR1 SGHVS and CDR2 FNYEAQ. The CDR3 spans 18 residues. The junction had 13 bases not matched to a gene; V was cut back by 1 base and J by 9 bases. The CDR3 coding sequence is TGTGCCAGCAGCTTAGGGGCTAGCGGGAGGGCTAACCTCGTTGAGCAGTTCTTC. Its translation: CASSLGASGRANLVEQFF.

This chain connects TRBV6-5 to TRBJ2-1; D is perhaps TRBD2 (5 bases). The germline CDR1 and CDR2 sequences are MNHEY and SVGAGI. The CDR3 runs to 13 residues. V gave up 3 bases and J gave up 7 bases, with 10 bases separating them. In nucleotides, the CDR3 is TGTGCCAGCAGTTATACTAGGGCTAATGAGCAGTTCTTC. Amino acids: CASSYTRANEQFF.

CDR3 in amino acids: CAISESNVAVVRGGQPQHF. CDR3 DNA: TGTGCCATCAGTGAGTCGAATGTAGCAGTGGTGCGAGGTGGACAGCCCCAGCATTTT. V usage is TRBV10-3 and J usage is TRBJ1-5, with D unclear. The length of the CDR3 is 19 residues. CDR1 and CDR2 from the germline V gene are ENHRY and SYGVKD. V was trimmed by 0 bases and J by 7 bases, leaving 25 bases between them.

This chain links TRBV27 with TRBJ1-6; no clear D gene. The CDR3 sequence is 17 residues long. The V gene's germline CDR1 is MNHEY and CDR2 SMNVEV (reference sequence). Trimming took off 0 bases at V and 5 bases at J, with 14 bases between the two ends. The CDR3 reads CASSLSTWQVNNSPLHF. The CDR3, as DNA: TGTGCCAGCAGTTTATCTACCTGGCAGGTGAATAATTCACCCCTCCACTTT.

V is TRBV28 and J is TRBJ1-2, with TRBD1 matching 7 bases. The CDR3 is 13 amino acids. Germline V CDR1 and CDR2: MDHEN, SYDVKM. V shed 7 bases and J 4 bases; nucleotides not matched to a gene: 6. The CDR3 region has the DNA TGTGCCAGCACCGAACAGGGGACCTATGGCTACACCTTC. This codes for CASTEQGTYGYTF.

This chain connects TRBV2 to TRBJ1-1; no definite D call. The CDR3 loop spans 13 amino acids. CDR1 is SNHLY and CDR2 is FYNNEI in the germline V gene. V lost 4 bases, J lost 0 bases, and 6 bases lay in between. The CDR3: CASSGQLNTEAFF. The CDR3 nucleotides are TGTGCCAGCAGTGGCCAGTTGAACACTGAAGCTTTCTTT. The full variable domain, completed using reference TRBV2 and TRBJ1-1, is EPEVTQTPSHQVTQMGQEVILRCVPISNHLYFYWYRQILGQKVEFLVSFYNNEISEKSEIFDDQFSVERPDGSNFTLKIRSTKLEDSAMYFCASSGQLNTEAFFGQGTRLTVV.

This chain links TRBV6-5 with TRBJ1-2, with D possibly TRBD1 on 6 matching bases. Germline lookup yields CDR1 MNHEY and CDR2 SVGAGI. The V end lost 7 bases, the J end lost 4 bases, and 10 bases lay between the germline ends. The CDR3 has 12 residues. Here the CDR3 DNA reads TGTGCCAGCAAGGACAGCTTCTATGGCTACACCTTC. Translation gives CASKDSFYGYTF.

This chain connects TRBV7-2 to TRBJ1-2, with 7 positions matching TRBD1. Germline CDR1 SGHTA, CDR2 FQGNSA. There are 13 residues in the CDR3. V dropped 1 base and J dropped 6; count of bases not matched to a gene: 2. CDR3 DNA: TGTGCCAGCAGCTTAGACAGGGGCGATGGCTACACCTTC. As protein: CASSLDRGDGYTF.

The rearrangement links TRBV6-5 to TRBJ1-1; D is undetermined. Germline V CDR1 and CDR2: MNHEY, SVGAGI. Between the trimmed V and J ends, which lost 5 bases and 5 bases, there was a span of 12 bases. The CDR3 has 13 residues. The CDR3 loop reads CASSLPGGTEAFF. For the CDR3, the DNA is TGTGCCAGCAGTCTCCCGGGAGGGACTGAAGCTTTCTTT.

The chain has TRBV19 and TRBJ2-7; the D gene is possibly TRBD1 (6 bases). V was trimmed by 3 bases and J by 3 bases, leaving 12 bases between them. The CDR3 is made up of 14 amino acids. Germline V gene data show CDR1 as LNHDA and CDR2 as SQIVND (reference sequence). The CDR3 nucleotides read TGTGCCAGTAGTATCCAGGGGAAAGGCTACGAGCAGTACTTC. This sequence encodes CASSIQGKGYEQYF.

The chain recombines TRBV7-8 with TRBJ1-1; a possible D gene is TRBD1 (5 bases). V lost 0 bases, J lost 0 bases, and 8 bases lay in between. The CDR3 extends over 15 amino acids. The germline V gene encodes CDR1 SGHVS and CDR2 FQNEAQ. CDR3 sequence (DNA): TGTGCCAGCAGCTTAGCGATCAGGGTGAACACTGAAGCTTTCTTT. It encodes CASSLAIRVNTEAFF.

The V and J genes are TRBV3-1 (or the pseudogene TRBV3-2) and TRBJ1-2; the D gene is possibly TRBD1 (5 bases). The CDR3 is 13 residues long. CDR1 is LGHDT, CDR2 YNNKEL, per germline (reference sequence). Trimming shortened V by 4 bases and J by 6 bases, and 12 bases separated the two germline ends. The CDR3 nucleotides are TGTGCCAGCAGCCGCTCCGCGGACAATGGCTACACCTTC. It is translated as CASSRSADNGYTF.

This chain connects TRBV15 to TRBJ1-4; D is unclear. CDR1 and CDR2 (germline): LNHNV, YYDKDF (reference sequence). CDR3 length: 13 residues. The ends were cut back, 1 base at V and 15 bases at J, with 15 bases in the middle. The CDR3 nucleotides read TGTGCCACCAGCAGAGTTAGCGACGGTATCTTGTTTTTT. It yields the protein CATSRVSDGILFF.

This chain connects TRBV5-5 to TRBJ1-2; D unclear. The V gene's germline CDR1 is SGHKS and CDR2 YYEKEE (reference sequence). This CDR3 has 13 amino acids. V gave up 1 base and J gave up 6 bases, with 10 bases separating them. The CDR3 spells CASSLLVIDGYTF. The CDR3 coding sequence is TGTGCCAGCAGCTTGCTAGTAATCGATGGCTACACCTTC.

V gene TRBV6-5 combines with J gene TRBJ2-7, with TRBD1 matching 7 bases. From germline, CDR1 is MNHEY and CDR2 SVGAGI. CDR3 size: 15 residues. V lost 2 bases and J lost 5; bases outside the gene matches: 9. In DNA, the CDR3 is TGTGCCAGCAGTTACAGCTCGCAGGGGGTCCACGAGCAGTACTTC. This translates into CASSYSSQGVHEQYF.

This rearrangement joins TRBV5-1 to TRBJ2-3; a weak D match, TRBD1 (6 bases). The germline CDR1 and CDR2 sequences are SGHRS and YFSETQ. This CDR3 comprises 16 residues. V lost 0 bases, J lost 2 bases, and 13 bases lay in between. The CDR3 protein is CASSLEGVGDTDTQYF. CDR3 sequence (DNA): TGCGCCAGCAGCTTGGAGGGGGTGGGGGACACAGATACGCAGTATTTT.

The gene calls are TRBV19 and TRBJ1-2; D might be TRBD1 (6 bases). Germline V gives CDR1 LNHDA, CDR2 SQIVND (reference sequence). The CDR3 has 14 residues. V lost 4 bases and J 3 bases, leaving 12 bases between the germline ends. CDR3 bases: TGTGCCAGTAGTACAGGGGAGGGAGACTATGGCTACACCTTC. Residues: CASSTGEGDYGYTF.

This chain joins TRBV12-3 or TRBV12-4 and TRBJ1-1, with 9 bases that match TRBD1. The CDR3 is 12 amino acids. V shed 7 bases and J 13 bases; nucleotides not matched to a gene: 10. CDR3: CASNSLPGQGFF. In DNA, the CDR3 is TGTGCCAGCAACTCACTCCCGGGACAGGGTTTCTTT.